This TCR beta chain was identified in a study of PD-1 blockade in classical Hodgkin lymphoma. On the study more broadly: Intravenous delivery of nivolumab at 3 mg/kg to patients occurred every 2 weeks. Study-wide results and limits: Newly diagnosed patients were reported to exhibit reduced baseline TCR diversity relative to healthy donors.

Per the germline V gene, CDR1 is LGHNA and CDR2 is YSLEER. The CDR3 is 14 amino acids. The V end lost 1 base, the J end lost 7 bases, and 12 bases lay between the germline ends. Patients all relapsed after autologous stem cell transplantation, and there was variation in brentuximab vedotin exposure. The method was immunoSEQ multiplex PCR; TCRdb's version includes in-frame clones alone and lacks a portion of them. The sample lists 65,000 to 95,000 clones, roughly 90% occurring once. A note on this clone: As yet, its antigen is unknown.

The sequence derives from a human donor with classical Hodgkin lymphoma. J is TRBJ2-3 and V is TRBV4-3, with a tentative D call TRBD1 (5 bases). Specimen: peripheral blood mononuclear cells (PBMCs), collected at baseline. CDR3 protein: CASSQGQNFHTQYF. The CDR3 region has the DNA TGCGCCAGCAGCCAAGGACAGAATTTTCATACGCAGTATTTT.